This T cell receptor beta chain originates from a study of T cells in women clearing cervical HPV infection. Study at large: Only a few women had HLA typing results available.

TCRdb keeps only in-frame clones here, not all; method: immunoSEQ multiplex PCR. Its table records some 40,000 clones. As for this clone: The DNA ends 3 residues before the CDR3 does, and the rest of the CDR3 is filled in from the germline J gene.

Dot-blot hybridization genotyped cervical HPV amplified with MY09/MY11 PCR. The CDR3 totals 13 residues. Trimming removed 2 bases from V and 7 bases from J, with 9 bases in between. The germline V gene has CDR1 SGHAT and CDR2 FQNNGV. Material: blood buffy coat. This clonotype originated in a woman between 18 and 75 years old with a cervical HPV16 infection that either progressed to CIN3+ or cleared (not recorded which). J is TRBJ2-1 and V is TRBV11-2; no clear D gene. The part of the CDR3 DNA that was read is TGTGCCAGCAGCTTAAACCCTATTAATGAG. Translating gives CASSLNPINE. The full CDR3 protein is CASSLNPINEQFF.